These T cell receptor beta chains were read from a single sample in a study of blood T cell repertoires in COVID-19. Produced via immunoSEQ multiplex PCR; TCRdb's table is partial and in-frame only. The table has 55,000 to 85,000 clones, roughly four fifths seen once. Specimen: peripheral blood. The receptors were sampled from a woman between 65 and 79 years old with acute or convalescent COVID-19. Each CDR3 is given with its conserved first and last residue. The D gene is left open where the match is weak. Clone size is given for some rows only: seen once, a few or many times, or a class if the clone is expanded.

>TRBJ2-1|TRBD2|TRBV5-1|NA|15
TGCGCCAGCAGCTGGGGACTAGCGGGAGTCGATGAGCAGTTCTTC
CASSWGLAGVDEQFF
>TRBJ1-2|TRBD1|TRBV30|NA|14
TGTGCCTGGAGTGTAACTGGGACAGGGAGCGGCTACACCTTC
CAWSVTGTGSGYTF
>TRBJ2-3|TRBD2|TRBV5-1|NA|16
TGCGCCAGCAGCTTTGGATCGGGAGGGCCGGCAGATACGCAGTATTTT
CASSFGSGGPADTQYF
>TRBJ2-3|TRBD1|TRBV7-2|NA|15
TGTGCCAGCAGCCTGGACAGGGGGCCGACAGATACGCAGTATTTT
CASSLDRGPTDTQYF
>TRBJ2-7|TRBD1|TRBV28|once|15
TGTGCCAGCAGTCCCAGGGGGACCCAGATCTACGAGCAGTACTTC
CASSPRGTQIYEQYF
>TRBJ1-2|NA|TRBV5-4|NA|16
TGTGCCAGCAGCTTAGACCTGGACAGTTCTAACTATGGCTACACCTTC
CASSLDLDSSNYGYTF
>TRBJ1-4|NA|TRBV5-5|once|18
TGTGCCAGCAGCACTTCTGAGGGGGATACTGCAACTAATGAAAAACTGTTTTTT
CASSTSEGDTATNEKLFF
>TRBJ2-3|NA|TRBV5-8|many|15
TGTGCCAGCAGCTTGCAGGGTAAGGGGGAGGATACGCAGTATTTT
CASSLQGKGEDTQYF
>TRBJ2-1|NA|TRBV19|NA|17
TGTGCCAGTAGTACCGGCCTAGCGAAGAGCTCCTACAATGAGCAGTTCTTC
CASSTGLAKSSYNEQFF
>TRBJ2-1|TRBD2|TRBV3-1/TRBV3-2|NA|15
TGTGCCAGCAGCCAAGGGACTAGCGGGAGGGCTGAGCAGTTCTTC
CASSQGTSGRAEQFF
>TRBJ2-1|NA|TRBV10-1|few|15
TGCGCCAGCAGGAGGAACAGGGCCTCCTACAATGAGCAGTTCTTC
CASRRNRASYNEQFF
>TRBJ1-5|TRBD1|TRBV19|NA|13
TGTGCCAGTGCAGGCACAGGGGATCAGCCCCAGCATTTT
CASAGTGDQPQHF
>TRBJ1-6|TRBD1|TRBV4-1|NA|18
TGCGCCAGCAGCCAAGCGTCATCGAACAGGGGGGATAATTCACCCCTCCACTTT
CASSQASSNRGDNSPLHF
>TRBJ2-1|TRBD2|TRBV9|NA|16
TGTGCCAGCAGCGTAGAGGCGGGAGGGAGCTACAATGAGCAGTTCTTC
CASSVEAGGSYNEQFF
>TRBJ2-1|NA|TRBV5-1|NA|14
TGCGCCAGCAGCTTGGCCAACAGTTGGGATGAGCAGTTCTTC
CASSLANSWDEQFF
>TRBJ2-1|TRBD2|TRBV5-1|NA|16
TGCGCCAGCAGCGGGGGGACTAGCGGGAGGGCCGGTGAGCAGTTCTTC
CASSGGTSGRAGEQFF
>TRBJ1-2|TRBD1|TRBV30|NA|15
TGTGCCTGGAGTACACCGGGACAGGGAAAAAATGGCTACACCTTC
CAWSTPGQGKNGYTF
>TRBJ1-1|TRBD1|TRBV6-5|NA|16
TGTGCCAGCAGTTACTCGAAAACAGGGGGTAATTCTGAAGCTTTCTTT
CASSYSKTGGNSEAFF
>TRBJ2-3|NA|TRBV28|few|14
TGTGCCAGCAGTTTAGGCGGTGGCACAGATACGCAGTATTTT
CASSLGGGTDTQYF
>TRBJ1-2|NA|TRBV9|NA|14
TGTGCCAGCAGCGCGCGGACAGCTAACTATGGCTACACCTTC
CASSARTANYGYTF
>TRBJ2-3|NA|TRBV3-1/TRBV3-2|NA|13
TGTGCCAGCAGCTTGGAGAGCACAGATACGCAGTATTTT
CASSLESTDTQYF
>TRBJ2-1|NA|TRBV5-8|NA|15
TGTGCCAGCAGCTTGGCAGGGTTGGGGTACAATGAGCAGTTCTTC
CASSLAGLGYNEQFF
>TRBJ1-1|NA|TRBV6-5|NA|15
TGTGCCAGCAGTTATTATCAGTCCGTGAACACTGAAGCTTTCTTT
CASSYYQSVNTEAFF
>TRBJ1-1|NA|TRBV19|NA|13
TGTGCCAGTAGTATTGAGCGGAGCACTGAAGCTTTCTTT
CASSIERSTEAFF
>TRBJ1-2|TRBD1|TRBV30|NA|14
TGTGCCTGGAGGGCAGGGGGCTGGAACTATGGCTACACCTTC
CAWRAGGWNYGYTF
>TRBJ2-3|NA|TRBV7-9|NA|15
TGTGCCAGCAGACGGACAGAGAGAAACACAGATACGCAGTATTTT
CASRRTERNTDTQYF
>TRBJ1-5|NA|TRBV6-6|few|14
TGTGCCAGCAGTTACACGGCAGGCACTCAGCCCCAGCATTTT
CASSYTAGTQPQHF
>TRBJ2-3|TRBD1|TRBV2|NA|13
TGTGCCAGCCGGACAGGGGGCACAGATACGCAGTATTTT
CASRTGGTDTQYF
>TRBJ2-5|NA|TRBV7-2|NA|15
TGTGCCAGCAGCTTATCCCGGGACTTTGGGGAGACCCAGTACTTC
CASSLSRDFGETQYF
>TRBJ2-2|NA|TRBV7-9|NA|14
TGTGCCAGCAGCCCGCAGGGGAACACCGGGGAGCTGTTTTTT
CASSPQGNTGELFF
>TRBJ2-1|NA|TRBV2|NA|16
TGTGCCAGCAGTGCGAGCGGAGGAAACTCCTACAATGAGCAGTTCTTC
CASSASGGNSYNEQFF
>TRBJ2-2|TRBD2|TRBV3-1/TRBV3-2|NA|15
TGTGCCAGCAGCCCCCGGGGGGGGAACACCGGGGAGCTGTTTTTT
CASSPRGGNTGELFF
>TRBJ2-5|NA|TRBV28|NA|14
TGTGCCAGCAGTTTGACCGGAGACCAAGAGACCCAGTACTTC
CASSLTGDQETQYF
>TRBJ2-1|NA|TRBV3-1/TRBV3-2|NA|15
TGTGCCAGCAGAGATAGCGGAGATCCCTACAATGAGCAGTTCTTC
CASRDSGDPYNEQFF
>TRBJ1-4|NA|TRBV4-3|few|13
TGCGCCAGCAGCCAAGACGTTTCCGAAAAACTGTTTTTT
CASSQDVSEKLFF
>TRBJ2-3|NA|TRBV9|NA|18
TGTGCCAGCAGCCCTAATCCAGGGTACCCCATTGGCACAGATACGCAGTATTTT
CASSPNPGYPIGTDTQYF
>TRBJ1-2|NA|TRBV29-1|NA|12
TGCAGCGTTGGGGGAACGCGGGATGGCTACACCTTC
CSVGGTRDGYTF
>TRBJ2-7|NA|TRBV6-5|NA|14
TGTGCCAGCTTTTCGACTGGCCTCTCCTACGAGCAGTACTTC
CASFSTGLSYEQYF
>TRBJ1-1|NA|TRBV7-9|NA|14
TGTGCCAGCAGCCTAGAGACAGGCAACACTGAAGCTTTCTTT
CASSLETGNTEAFF
>TRBJ2-7|NA|TRBV7-2|NA|15
TGTGCCAGCAGCTCCGGCGGGGGCCTCCACTACGAGCAGTACTTC
CASSSGGGLHYEQYF
>TRBJ1-2|NA|TRBV7-2|NA|14
TGTGCCAGCAGCTTTTCCGGTACCCTAGATGGCTACACCTTC
CASSFSGTLDGYTF
>TRBJ2-1|NA|TRBV18|NA|15
TGTGCCAGCTTTTATGGGCAGGGGAGTTACAATGAGCAGTTCTTC
CASFYGQGSYNEQFF
>TRBJ2-2|TRBD1|TRBV6-6|NA|15
TGTGCCAGCACCTCGACAGGGTTGAACACCGGGGAGCTGTTTTTT
CASTSTGLNTGELFF
>TRBJ2-6|NA|TRBV2|NA|16
TGTGCCAGCAGTCAAAGGACAGCCGCTGGGGCCAACGTCCTGACTTTC
CASSQRTAAGANVLTF
>TRBJ1-3|TRBD1|TRBV6-1|NA|16
TGTGCCAGCAGTGGAGCCGGGACAGGGCCTAGAAACACCATATATTTT
CASSGAGTGPRNTIYF
>TRBJ2-7|TRBD1|TRBV3-1/TRBV3-2|once|16
TGTGCCAGCAGCTATGGCGGAAACAGGGGGCGGGACGAGCAGTACTTC
CASSYGGNRGRDEQYF
>TRBJ2-1|TRBD2|TRBV10-3|NA|13
TGTGCCATCAGTGGACTAGCGAACAATGAGCAGTTCTTC
CAISGLANNEQFF
>TRBJ2-1|TRBD2|TRBV2|NA|12
TGTGCCAGCAGTGGCCAGGGTTGGGGGGGGTTCTTC
CASSGQGWGGFF
>TRBJ2-3|NA|TRBV10-1|NA|16
TGCGCCAGCAGTGAGGGGGCTTATGGCACGAAAGATACGCAGTATTTT
CASSEGAYGTKDTQYF
>TRBJ1-2|TRBD1|TRBV10-3|NA|14
TGTGCCATCACCCCGACAGGGGCAAACTATGGCTACACCTTC
CAITPTGANYGYTF
>TRBJ2-3|NA|TRBV6-2/TRBV6-3|few|14
TGTGCCAGCAGTTATTTACTAGCTAGCGATACGCAGTATTTT
CASSYLLASDTQYF
>TRBJ2-1|NA|TRBV2|NA|13
TGTGCCAGCAGGGGGTCTAGCGCCAATGAGCAGTTCTTC
CASRGSSANEQFF
>TRBJ2-1|NA|TRBV30|few|16
TGTGCCTGGAGTGATCAGACCAAAACGGGAAACAATGAGCAGTTCTTC
CAWSDQTKTGNNEQFF